Listed below are T cell receptor beta chains from one sample, sequenced in a study of T cell responses to AZD1222 COVID-19 vaccine. The data were produced by immunoSEQ multiplex PCR, yet TCRdb's version contains in-frame clones alone and is incomplete. Of some 100,000 clones in the sample, about nine tenths are singletons; the top ten hold around 1.7%. The sequencing here drew on peripheral blood, taken on day 0 of AZD1222 vaccination. The receptors here all came from an adult in good health. Each CDR3 is given with its conserved first and last residue. D genes are given only for firm matches. A clone size is listed for some rows: how often the clone was seen (once, few, many), or a class if it is expanded.

v_call	d_call	cdr3_length	clone_size	j_call	cdr3_aa	cdr3_nt
TRBV6-6	TRBD2	15	NA	TRBJ2-1	CASSPTSGRDNEQFF	TGTGCCAGCAGTCCCACTAGCGGGAGAGATAATGAGCAGTTCTTC
TRBV28	NA	12	NA	TRBJ1-2	CASRPGGYGYTF	TGTGCCAGCAGACCCGGAGGGTATGGCTACACCTTC
TRBV7-2	NA	15	NA	TRBJ1-2	CASSFGRGHGYGYTF	TGTGCCAGCAGCTTCGGAAGAGGGCACGGCTATGGCTACACCTTC
TRBV6-5	NA	11	NA	TRBJ1-2	CGTGTLNGYTF	TGTGGCACCGGGACTTTGAATGGCTACACCTTC
TRBV12-5	NA	11	NA	TRBJ2-3	CASGTADTQYF	TGTGCTAGTGGTACTGCAGATACGCAGTATTTT
TRBV25-1	NA	14	NA	TRBJ1-1	CASSKETGSTEAFF	TGTGCCAGCAGTAAAGAAACGGGGAGTACTGAAGCTTTCTTT
TRBV3-1/TRBV3-2	TRBD1	13	NA	TRBJ2-1	CASSHRGLNEQFF	TGTGCCAGCAGCCACAGGGGGCTCAATGAGCAGTTCTTC
TRBV5-1	TRBD2	16	NA	TRBJ2-7	CASSLVSGAPTYEQYF	TGCGCCAGCAGCTTGGTAAGCGGGGCCCCTACCTACGAGCAGTACTTC
TRBV7-2	NA	15	NA	TRBJ1-2	CASSYASGGGGGYTF	TGTGCCAGCAGCTACGCATCTGGGGGAGGAGGTGGCTACACCTTC
TRBV27	NA	16	NA	TRBJ2-3	CASSLIGQISTDTQYF	TGTGCCAGCAGTTTGATCGGACAAATAAGCACAGATACGCAGTATTTT
TRBV7-6	TRBD2	14	NA	TRBJ2-7	CASSSSGRAYEQYF	TGTGCCAGCAGCTCTAGCGGGAGGGCCTACGAGCAGTACTTC
TRBV6-5	TRBD1	14	NA	TRBJ1-2	CASSYQTGRGGYTF	TGTGCCAGCAGTTACCAGACAGGGCGCGGAGGCTACACCTTC
TRBV6-5	NA	13	NA	TRBJ1-4	CASSYYGPEKLFF	TGTGCCAGCAGTTATTACGGACCCGAAAAACTGTTTTTT
TRBV7-6	TRBD2	17	once	TRBJ2-1	CASSGVTLAGVYNEQFF	TGTGCCAGCAGCGGGGTTACGTTAGCGGGAGTTTACAATGAGCAGTTCTTC
TRBV7-9	NA	13	once	TRBJ1-2	CASSLESQTGYTF	TGTGCCAGCAGCTTAGAATCTCAGACTGGCTACACCTTC
TRBV3-1/TRBV3-2	NA	14	NA	TRBJ2-2	CASSQRSYTGELFF	TGTGCCAGCAGCCAGCGTAGTTACACCGGGGAGCTGTTTTTT
TRBV6-5	TRBD1	15	NA	TRBJ2-7	CATQDTGQGFYEQYF	TGTGCCACGCAGGACACGGGACAGGGTTTCTACGAGCAGTACTTC
TRBV28	NA	12	NA	TRBJ2-3	CASRRATDTQYF	TGTGCCAGCAGGCGGGCCACAGATACGCAGTATTTT
TRBV5-4	NA	13	NA	TRBJ2-5	CASSFRGGETQYF	TGTGCCAGCAGCTTCAGGGGCGGGGAGACCCAGTACTTC
TRBV7-8	NA	15	NA	TRBJ2-3	CASSLARRGPDTQYF	TGTGCCAGCAGCTTAGCGAGGCGGGGCCCAGATACGCAGTATTTT
TRBV6-5	TRBD1	14	NA	TRBJ2-7	CASSMTGGTYEQYF	TGTGCCAGCAGCATGACAGGGGGCACCTACGAGCAGTACTTC
TRBV7-9	TRBD1	17	NA	TRBJ2-2	CASSLNPFDRETGELFF	TGTGCCAGCAGCTTAAACCCCTTTGACAGGGAGACCGGGGAGCTGTTTTTT
TRBV5-6	NA	18	NA	TRBJ2-6	CASSHVEVLSSGANVLTF	TGTGCCAGCAGCCATGTGGAGGTACTGAGCTCTGGGGCCAACGTCCTGACTTTC
TRBV6-6	NA	14	NA	TRBJ1-4	CASSPTLTNEKLFF	TGTGCCAGCAGTCCAACTCTAACTAATGAAAAACTGTTTTTT
TRBV30	TRBD1	19	NA	TRBJ1-5	CAWTPSPRTGFYSNQPQHF	TGTGCCTGGACCCCCAGCCCTCGGACAGGGTTTTATAGCAATCAGCCCCAGCATTTT
TRBV7-8	TRBD2	16	NA	TRBJ2-5	CASSALTSGMDETQYF	TGTGCCAGCAGCGCTCTGACTAGCGGGATGGATGAGACCCAGTACTTC
TRBV28	TRBD2	16	NA	TRBJ2-1	CASSSRLAGGGYEQFF	TGTGCCAGCAGTTCCCGACTAGCGGGAGGGGGCTATGAGCAGTTCTTC
TRBV29-1	TRBD1	15	NA	TRBJ1-5	CSVVNQGEANQPQHF	TGCAGCGTTGTAAATCAGGGGGAGGCCAATCAGCCCCAGCATTTT
TRBV2	NA	15	NA	TRBJ1-5	CASRKYSGNDQPQHF	TGTGCCAGCAGGAAGTATTCGGGGAATGATCAGCCCCAGCATTTT
TRBV27	TRBD2	16	NA	TRBJ2-3	CASSPPAAGGWDTQYF	TGTGCCAGCAGTCCACCCGCCGCGGGAGGGTGGGATACGCAGTATTTT
TRBV6-1	NA	15	NA	TRBJ1-2	CASSESPTVRYGYTF	TGTGCCAGCAGTGAATCCCCGACAGTTCGTTATGGCTACACCTTC
TRBV7-3	NA	20	NA	TRBJ2-6	CASSLLVVGVESSGANVLTF	TGTGCCAGCAGCTTACTCGTCGTGGGGGTAGAGAGCTCTGGGGCCAACGTCCTGACTTTC
TRBV5-4	TRBD2	15	NA	TRBJ2-5	CASSPTSGDKETQYF	TGTGCCAGCAGCCCGACTAGCGGGGACAAAGAGACCCAGTACTTC
TRBV4-1	NA	15	NA	TRBJ1-4	CASSQGRIFNEKLFF	TGCGCCAGCAGCCAAGGACGGATCTTTAATGAAAAACTGTTTTTT
TRBV7-9	NA	15	NA	TRBJ2-5	CASSPREGGQETQYF	TGTGCCAGCAGCCCCAGGGAAGGGGGGCAAGAGACCCAGTACTTC
TRBV19	NA	14	NA	TRBJ2-7	CASSSRREANEQYF	TGTGCCAGTAGTTCTCGAAGGGAAGCGAACGAGCAGTACTTC
TRBV5-5	NA	15	NA	TRBJ1-4	CASSPRGVSNEKLFF	TGTGCCAGCAGCCCGCGTGGGGTGTCTAATGAAAAACTGTTTTTT
TRBV30	TRBD1	23	NA	TRBJ1-4	CAWSVGILVPRDRTLATNEKLFF	TGTGCCTGGAGTGTGGGGATTCTAGTTCCCCGGGACAGGACCCTTGCAACTAATGAAAAACTGTTTTTT
TRBV7-9	NA	14	NA	TRBJ1-1	CASSSSGTNTEAFF	TGTGCCAGCAGCTCGTCAGGGACGAACACTGAAGCTTTCTTT
TRBV28	NA	11	once	TRBJ1-5	CASSSDGPQHF	TGTGCCAGCAGTTCAGACGGGCCCCAGCATTTT
TRBV28	NA	17	NA	TRBJ1-4	CASSLVDGGWPNEKLFF	TGTGCCAGCAGTTTAGTGGATGGGGGATGGCCTAATGAAAAACTGTTTTTT
TRBV3-1/TRBV3-2	NA	12	NA	TRBJ1-1	CASSHLDREAFF	TGTGCCAGCAGCCACCTCGACAGGGAAGCTTTCTTT
TRBV7-9	TRBD2	16	NA	TRBJ2-1	CASTRGLAGAGGEQFF	TGTGCCAGCACCAGGGGACTAGCGGGAGCGGGCGGTGAGCAGTTCTTC
TRBV10-2	TRBD1	17	NA	TRBJ2-2	CASLGQGSLRDTGELFF	TGCGCCAGTCTGGGACAGGGTTCCCTTCGGGACACCGGGGAGCTGTTTTTT
TRBV15	NA	12	NA	TRBJ2-1	CATSTDYNEQFF	TGTGCCACCAGCACAGATTACAATGAGCAGTTCTTC
TRBV15	TRBD2	16	NA	TRBJ2-1	CATSRERTSGRYEQFF	TGTGCCACCAGCAGAGAGAGGACTAGCGGTCGCTATGAGCAGTTCTTC
TRBV28	TRBD2	16	NA	TRBJ2-5	CASSSTGLAEKETQYF	TGTGCCAGCAGTTCGACGGGACTAGCGGAAAAAGAGACCCAGTACTTC
TRBV28	NA	16	NA	TRBJ2-1	CASIRAPGPAYNEQFF	TGTGCCAGCATTCGAGCCCCGGGACCAGCTTACAATGAGCAGTTCTTC
TRBV7-3	TRBD2	15	NA	TRBJ2-1	CASSFSGGTYNEQFF	TGTGCCAGCAGCTTTAGCGGGGGCACCTACAATGAGCAGTTCTTC
TRBV6-1	TRBD2	17	once	TRBJ2-3	CASSEKAGLAGSDTQYF	TGTGCCAGCAGTGAAAAGGCGGGACTAGCGGGGTCAGATACGCAGTATTTT
TRBV28	TRBD2	21	NA	TRBJ2-4	CASSLRGLSGDSREAKNIQYF	TGTGCCAGCAGCCTAAGGGGATTGAGCGGGGACTCCCGGGAAGCCAAAAACATTCAGTACTTC
TRBV5-8	TRBD2	15	NA	TRBJ2-1	CASSLIRTSANEQFF	TGTGCCAGCAGCTTGATCAGGACTAGTGCAAATGAGCAGTTCTTC
TRBV6-2/TRBV6-3	TRBD1	15	NA	TRBJ2-7	CASSYLGQGRYEQYF	TGTGCCAGCAGTTACTTGGGACAGGGTAGATACGAGCAGTACTTC
TRBV3-1/TRBV3-2	TRBD1	14	NA	TRBJ1-2	CASSLGTGERGYTF	TGTGCCAGCAGCCTTGGGACAGGGGAGCGTGGCTACACCTTC
TRBV27	NA	15	few	TRBJ1-2	CASSSIRTERYGYTF	TGTGCCAGCAGTTCTATCCGGACAGAACGCTATGGCTACACCTTC